The 17 T cell receptor beta chains below come from one sample, sequenced in a study of shared clonotypes between healthy human individuals. Using immunoSEQ multiplex PCR, the repertoire was profiled, and TCRdb retains in-frame clones only, with some absent. Of about 2.3 million clones detected, over 85% appear once; the ten largest clones hold 0.39%. Sample: naive CD4+ T cells from PBMCs. Subset defined: CD45RA+ positively selected. Every receptor here comes from a man aged 18 to 29 in good health. Some clones in this sample may be carry-over from other donors' samples.

The chain combines TRBV11-2 with TRBJ1-3; TRBD1 matches 7 bases. CDR1 is SGHAT and CDR2 is FQNNGV in the germline V gene. V lost 5 bases and J lost 3; bases outside the gene matches: 10. The CDR3 totals 16 residues. The CDR3 coding sequence is TGTGCCAGCAGCCAATGGGGACAGTCTAGTGGAAACACCATATATTTT. It yields the protein CASSQWGQSSGNTIYF.

The chain is built from TRBV7-2 and TRBJ2-7; possible D gene TRBD2, 5 bases. The CDR3 runs 12 residues. Trimming cost V 5 bases and J 6 bases, with 11 bases left between them. Per germline, CDR1 SGHTA and CDR2 FQGNSA. As DNA, the CDR3 is TGTGCCAGCAGCCCACGCCGGGGCGAGCAGTACTTC. This sequence encodes CASSPRRGEQYF.

V is TRBV2 and J is TRBJ2-2, with a tentative D call TRBD1 (5 bases). Germline V lookup: CDR1 SNHLY, CDR2 FYNNEI. This CDR3 is built from 13 residues. Trimming left V 3 bases short and J 5 bases short, with 7 bases between. DNA of the CDR3: TGTGCCAGCAGTGACAGGGCAACCGGGGAGCTGTTTTTT. Residues: CASSDRATGELFF.

This clone is a singleton in its sample. This chain joins TRBV7-9 and TRBJ2-5; 11 nucleotides line up with TRBD1. The CDR3 contains 16 residues. V dropped 1 base and J dropped 6; count of bases not matched to a gene: 7. Germline loops: CDR1 SEHNR, CDR2 FQNEAQ (reference sequence). The CDR3 loop is CASSLGTGGALQTQYF. Here the CDR3 DNA reads TGTGCCAGCAGCTTAGGGACAGGGGGCGCTTTGCAGACCCAGTACTTC.

The chain recombines TRBV20-1 with TRBJ2-1; D is uncertain. V was cut by 3 bases and J by 10 bases, with 10 bases left in between. From germline, CDR1 is DFQATT and CDR2 SNEGSKA (reference sequence). The CDR3 spans 11 residues. The CDR3 nucleotides read TGCAGTGCTAGCACTCCCCGCGAGCAGTTCTTC. Its protein product is CSASTPREQFF.

The V call is TRBV28, the J call TRBJ1-4; no clear D. Trimming shortened V by 8 bases and J by 0 bases, and 16 bases separated the two germline ends. The CDR3 has 16 amino acids. From germline, CDR1 is MDHEN and CDR2 SYDVKM. The CDR3 loop reads CASGPLGFATNEKLFF. The DNA for the CDR3 is TGTGCCAGCGGGCCGTTGGGGTTTGCAACTAATGAAAAACTGTTTTTT. Full variable domain (rest looked up from reference TRBV28 and TRBJ1-4): DVKVTQSSRYLVKRTGEKVFLECVQDMDHENMFWYRQDPGLGLRLIYFSYDVKMKEKGDIPEGYSVSREKKERFSLILESASTNQTSMYLCASGPLGFATNEKLFFGSGTQLSVL.

This clone is a singleton in its sample. The chain is built from TRBV5-1 and TRBJ2-1; D is ambiguous. V dropped 4 bases and J dropped 5 bases, with 10 bases sitting between them. This CDR3 contains 13 residues. CDR1 and CDR2 (germline): SGHRS, YFSETQ. The CDR3 DNA is TGCGCCAGCAGCGCCGGCCGGAACAATGAGCAGTTCTTC. Its translation is CASSAGRNNEQFF. Based on the CDR3 plus reference TRBV5-1 and TRBJ2-1, the full variable domain is KAGVTQTPRYLIKTRGQQVTLSCSPISGHRSVSWYQQTPGQGLQFLFEYFSETQRNKGNFPGRFSGRQFSNSRSEMNVSTLELGDSALYLCASSAGRNNEQFFGPGTRLTVL.

This chain joins TRBV6-5 and TRBJ1-2, with D tentatively TRBD1 (5 bases). Germline CDR1 MNHEY, CDR2 SVGAGI. The ends were cut back, 6 bases at V and 8 bases at J, with 10 bases in the middle. The CDR3 sequence is 11 residues long. The CDR3 here is CASRVPGGYTF. CDR3 DNA: TGTGCCAGCAGGGTTCCAGGGGGCTACACCTTC.

Points on this clone: Additional DNA sequences in this sample encode the identical CDR3. The chain combines TRBV30 with TRBJ2-1; D is ambiguous. From germline, CDR1 is GTSNPN and CDR2 SVGIG (reference sequence). V lost 0 bases to trimming and J lost 7 bases, with 4 bases between them. The CDR3 spans 11 residues. This chain's CDR3 is CAWSVVNEQFF. CDR3 DNA sequence: TGTGCCTGGAGTGTGGTGAATGAGCAGTTCTTC.

To note about this clone: This specimen includes other DNA sequences encoding the same CDR3. The V and J genes are TRBV18 and TRBJ1-1; D is uncertain. The germline V and J ends were trimmed by 2 bases and 5 bases, with 15 bases remaining between them. Germline V lookup: CDR1 KGHSH, CDR2 LQKENI. CDR3 size: 15 residues. The CDR3 nucleotides are TGTGCCAGCTCACCAGATCGGGGTCCGGGGACTGAAGCTTTCTTT. It encodes CASSPDRGPGTEAFF.

Turning to this clone: The identical CDR3 is also encoded by other nucleotide sequences in the sample. As DNA, the CDR3 is TGCAGCGTCGGGACCTCGAGCTCCTACAATGAGCAGTTCTTC. This sequence encodes CSVGTSSSYNEQFF. The chain has TRBV29-1 and TRBJ2-1; either TRBD1 or TRBD2 may fit D (5 bases each). The CDR3 is 14 residues long. Looked up from germline, CDR1 is SQVTM and CDR2 is ANQGSEA. V was cut by 6 bases and J by 0 bases, with 12 bases left in between.

V usage is TRBV19 and J usage is TRBJ2-5; 8 positions match TRBD1. The length of the CDR3 is 14 residues. J was trimmed by 2 bases and V by 5 bases; bases with no gene match: 4. Germline lookup yields CDR1 LNHDA and CDR2 SQIVND (reference sequence). The CDR3 sequence is CASSGTGSQETQYF. The CDR3 nucleotides read TGTGCCAGTAGTGGGACAGGTAGTCAAGAGACCCAGTACTTC.

The chain joins TRBV7-2 to TRBJ1-4, with D perhaps matching TRBD1 (6 bases). The CDR3 is 15 amino acids. Germline lookup yields CDR1 SGHTA and CDR2 FQGNSA. Trimming shortened V by 5 bases and J by 7 bases, and 17 bases separated the two germline ends. CDR3 in amino acids: CASSDLQGWGEKLFF. CDR3 coding DNA: TGTGCCAGCAGCGACCTACAGGGTTGGGGTGAAAAACTGTTTTTT.

Comment on this clone: This CDR3 is also generated by other DNA sequences in the sample. The chain joins TRBV27 to TRBJ1-1; tentative D call: TRBD1 (6 bases). The CDR3 covers 14 residues. CDR1 is MNHEY, CDR2 SMNVEV, per germline (reference sequence). The germline V and J ends were trimmed by 3 bases and 4 bases, with 12 bases remaining between them. CDR3 loop: CASSLQGLGTEAFF. The CDR3 nucleotides are TGTGCCAGCAGTTTGCAGGGGCTTGGCACTGAAGCTTTCTTT.

This clone was seen a handful of times. The sample carries other DNA sequences with the same CDR3. This chain connects TRBV2 to TRBJ2-5; 7 bases line up with TRBD1. Germline values: CDR1 SNHLY, CDR2 FYNNEI. CDR3 size: 13 residues. V dropped 6 bases and J dropped 2; count of bases not matched to a gene: 3. CDR3 region: CASSGTVQETQYF. The CDR3, as DNA: TGTGCCAGCAGCGGGACAGTACAAGAGACCCAGTACTTC.

This chain connects TRBV5-1 to TRBJ2-5, with D uncertain. The J call may be wrong; the DNA end is better matched by TRBJ2-7. Germline-derived CDR1 and CDR2 are SGHRS and YFSETQ. The CDR3 totals 14 residues. The CDR3 DNA reads as TGCGCCAGCAGCCGATTGGACGGTCCCTACGAGCAGTACTTC. Translation gives CASSRLDGPYEQYF.

The V call is TRBV28, the J call TRBJ1-1; 7 bases match TRBD1. In germline, CDR1 is MDHEN, CDR2 SYDVKM. V gave up 5 bases and J gave up 11 bases; unmatched junction bases: 20. This CDR3 is 16 amino acids long. This CDR3 reads CASSTYTGAPGIGAFF. The CDR3 DNA is TGTGCCAGCAGTACCTATACAGGGGCGCCCGGGATTGGGGCTTTCTTT. The full variable domain, in which reference TRBV28 and TRBJ1-1 provide the parts outside the CDR3, is DVKVTQSSRYLVKRTGEKVFLECVQDMDHENMFWYRQDPGLGLRLIYFSYDVKMKEKGDIPEGYSVSREKKERFSLILESASTNQTSMYLCASSTYTGAPGIGAFFGQGTRLTVV.